Below are 14 T cell receptor beta chains sequenced from a single sample in a study of cytomegalovirus exposure and HLA in healthy donors. The method was immunoSEQ multiplex PCR; TCRdb's version includes in-frame clones alone and lacks a portion of them. The sample includes tens of thousands of clones, approximately 95% of them seen just once. Sequencing was done on a sample of PBMCs. The receptors originated from a man aged 18 to 29 in good health and CMV-seropositive.

The chain has TRBV7-2 and TRBJ1-5; no clear D. V was cut by 2 bases and J by 5 bases, with 22 bases left in between. The CDR3 has 18 residues. Germline CDR1 SGHTA, CDR2 FQGNSA. CDR3 amino acids: CASSLFASGADGDQPQHF. DNA for the CDR3: TGTGCCAGCAGCTTATTCGCCTCTGGAGCGGACGGAGATCAGCCCCAGCATTTT.

The chain uses TRBV27 and TRBJ2-3, with TRBD2 as a possible D gene (5 bases). Germline loops: CDR1 MNHEY, CDR2 SMNVEV (reference sequence). CDR3 length: 18 residues. The V gene lost 1 base and the J gene lost 0 bases, with 17 bases spanning the gap. The CDR3 sequence: CASSLYPPASRSTDTQYF. The CDR3 nucleotides read TGTGCCAGCAGTTTATACCCCCCGGCTAGCAGGAGCACAGATACGCAGTATTTT.

The chain recombines TRBV7-9 with TRBJ2-5; no firm D call. Germline V lookup: CDR1 SEHNR, CDR2 FQNEAQ (reference sequence). This CDR3 spans 15 amino acids. V lost 1 base and J lost 4, with 13 bases in between. For the CDR3, the DNA is TGTGCCAGCAGCTTAGGGATAGCTCAAAGAGAGACCCAGTACTTC. It specifies CASSLGIAQRETQYF.

The rearrangement joins TRBV10-3 to TRBJ1-2; no clear D gene. This CDR3 contains 11 residues. Trimming took 8 bases from V and 8 from J, leaving 12 bases between them. In germline, CDR1 is ENHRY, CDR2 SYGVKD. This CDR3 reads CAIGAGIGYTF. The CDR3 nucleotides are TGTGCCATCGGAGCGGGGATCGGCTACACCTTC.

The rearrangement uses TRBV2 and TRBJ2-1; the match to TRBD2 covers 11 bases. Germline loops: CDR1 SNHLY, CDR2 FYNNEI. The CDR3 consists of 17 residues. V shed 3 bases and J 9 bases; nucleotides not matched to a gene: 13. In DNA, the CDR3 is TGTGCCAGCAGTGACCTTCCGGGACTAGCGGTTCATAGTGAGCAGTTCTTC. Its translation is CASSDLPGLAVHSEQFF.

The CDR3 DNA reads TGTGCCTGGAGTATGGGCAGGTACAATGAGCAGTTCTTC. The encoded protein is CAWSMGRYNEQFF. The chain recombines TRBV30 with TRBJ2-1; D not certain. Trimming pared 2 bases from V and 4 bases from J, leaving 9 bases between. This CDR3 has 13 residues. Germline CDR1 reads GTSNPN; CDR2 reads SVGIG (reference sequence).

This chain joins TRBV4-1 and TRBJ2-3, with TRBD2 as a possible D gene (6 bases). The V and J ends lost 1 base and 0 bases respectively, with 23 bases between them. The germline gives CDR1 MGHRA, CDR2 YSYEKL. CDR3 size: 20 residues. The CDR3 DNA is TGCGCCAGCAGCCAAGTACATTCGGGGCTAGCGACTTCTAGCACAGATACGCAGTATTTT. Its translation: CASSQVHSGLATSSTDTQYF.

The chain has TRBV5-1 and TRBJ2-7; 11 bases align to TRBD2. This CDR3 has 17 residues. CDR1 is SGHRS and CDR2 is YFSETQ in the germline V gene. Unmatched junction bases numbered 9, after V lost 0 bases and J lost 4 bases. The CDR3 nucleotides are TGCGCCAGCAGCTTGGCGACTAGCGGGGCCCTGGGGTACGAGCAGTACTTC. Translation: CASSLATSGALGYEQYF.

The chain's CDR3 is CASNAPGTSGQETQYF. The CDR3 DNA sequence: TGTGCCAGCAACGCACCAGGGACTAGCGGACAAGAGACCCAGTACTTC. The chain joins TRBV28 to TRBJ2-5; 11 positions agree with TRBD2. Germline CDR1 MDHEN, CDR2 SYDVKM. CDR3 size: 16 residues. With 7 bases clipped from V and 2 bases from J, the junction kept 9 bases outside the gene matches.

The count of this clone is one. This chain joins TRBV5-1 and TRBJ2-5; tentatively, D is TRBD2 (6 bases). Germline CDR1 is SGHRS and CDR2 is YFSETQ. V was clipped by 2 bases and J by 4 bases, with 12 bases between them. This CDR3 is 14 amino acids long. CDR3 coding DNA: TGCGCCAGCAGCTTCGTCGGGGGAAGAGAGACCCAGTACTTC. It specifies CASSFVGGRETQYF.

The chain recombines TRBV7-2 with TRBJ1-2; 7 bases are shared with TRBD1. This CDR3 has 13 residues. V lost 6 bases to trimming and J lost 7 bases; unmatched junction nucleotides: 8. Germline V gene data show CDR1 as SGHTA and CDR2 as FQGNSA. In DNA form, the CDR3 reads TGTGCCAGCAGTCGACAGGGTTTTTTTGGCTACACCTTC. Amino acids: CASSRQGFFGYTF.

V and J are TRBV4-2 and TRBJ2-1; TRBD2 aligns across 7 bases. Germline CDR1 LGHNA, CDR2 YNFKEQ. The CDR3 runs 17 residues. After removal of 0 bases from V and 4 bases from J, the junction contained 9 bases not matched to a gene. CDR3 DNA: TGTGCCAGCAGCCAAGATCTCCCAGCGGGGCCTTACAATGAGCAGTTCTTC. It codes for CASSQDLPAGPYNEQFF.

The rearrangement uses TRBV4-2 and TRBJ1-1, with D uncertain. Trimming shortened V by 0 bases and J by 1 base, and 9 bases separated the two germline ends. The V gene's germline CDR1 is LGHNA and CDR2 YNFKEQ. This CDR3 has 15 amino acids. The CDR3 spells CASSQDLEGNTEAFF. The CDR3 coding sequence is TGTGCCAGCAGCCAAGATCTTGAGGGGAACACTGAAGCTTTCTTT.

This clone has only one observation. CDR3 loop: CATSSFAGELFF. CDR3 in DNA: TGTGCCACCAGCTCGTTTGCCGGGGAGCTGTTTTTT. The chain links TRBV15 to TRBJ2-2; no clear D gene. This CDR3 has 12 amino acids. The V end lost 5 bases, the J end lost 6 bases, and 7 bases lay between the germline ends. Germline V lookup: CDR1 LNHNV, CDR2 YYDKDF (reference sequence).